The 9 T cell receptor beta chains listed next were all sequenced from one sample in a study of T cell responses to AZD1222 COVID-19 vaccine. Produced via immunoSEQ multiplex PCR; TCRdb's table is partial and in-frame only. The table has under 100,000 clones, about 86% seen once; the top ten hold about 7.7%. The sequencing here drew on peripheral blood, taken on day 0 of AZD1222 vaccination. All receptors derive from an adult in good health.

The genes are TRBV23-1 and TRBJ2-7; D is possibly TRBD1 (6 bases). TRBV23-1 is an ORF, with its function uncertain. The CDR3 contains 14 residues. Trimming took off 3 bases at V and 1 base at J, with 10 bases between the two ends. Here the CDR3 DNA reads TGCGCCAGCAGTCAGGGACACTATTCCTACGAGCAGTACTTC. This encodes CASSQGHYSYEQYF.

This chain joins TRBV28 and TRBJ1-5; tentative D call: TRBD1 (5 bases). This CDR3 spans 14 amino acids. V lost 7 bases, J lost 6 bases, and 16 bases lay in between. CDR1 is MDHEN and CDR2 is SYDVKM in the germline V gene. The CDR3 region has the DNA TGTGCCAGCAAGACCCCGGGGGGAGTTCAGCCCCAGCATTTT. Amino acid sequence: CASKTPGGVQPQHF.

This clone was counted only a few times. This sequence joins TRBV25-1 and TRBJ2-1; the D is unclear. V lost 2 bases and J lost 5, with 13 bases in between. Per germline, CDR1 MGHDK and CDR2 SYGVNS. The CDR3 length is 15 residues. The CDR3 region is CASSESRRSNNEQFF. Written as DNA, the CDR3 is TGTGCCAGCAGTGAAAGTCGCCGGTCGAACAATGAGCAGTTCTTC.

V gene TRBV6-5 combines with J gene TRBJ1-1, with 8 bases aligning to TRBD1. The CDR3 sequence is 12 residues long. CDR1 and CDR2 (germline): MNHEY, SVGAGI. With 6 bases clipped from V and 11 bases from J, the junction kept 8 bases outside the gene matches. The CDR3 bases are TGTGCCAGCAGCCAGGACAGGGTTCGCGCTTTCTTT. Residues: CASSQDRVRAFF.

The CDR3 bases are TGTGCCAGCAGCGGGGACAGTCACACCGGGGAGCTGTTTTTT. This sequence encodes CASSGDSHTGELFF. The genes are TRBV5-4 and TRBJ2-2; 7 nucleotides line up with TRBD1. The CDR3 runs to 14 residues. Germline assignment: CDR1 SGHNT and CDR2 YYREEE (reference sequence). With 4 bases clipped from V and 3 bases from J, the junction kept 3 bases outside the gene matches.

The genes are TRBV6-1 and TRBJ2-2; D uncertain. The CDR3 length is 14 residues. From germline, CDR1 is MNHNS and CDR2 SASEGT. Trimming stripped 2 bases from V and 4 bases from J, with 8 bases between. The CDR3 nucleotides are TGTGCCAGCAGTGAACTGCCGAGCACCGGGGAGCTGTTTTTT. It yields the protein CASSELPSTGELFF.

The chain combines TRBV9 with TRBJ1-2; the D gene is possibly TRBD1 (5 bases). Germline CDR1 and CDR2: SGDLS and YYNGEE. The CDR3 spans 15 residues. The V end lost 0 bases, the J end lost 6 bases, and 15 bases lay between the germline ends. CDR3: CASSVVAGAGHGYTF. The CDR3, as DNA: TGTGCCAGCAGCGTAGTAGCCGGGGCAGGACATGGCTACACCTTC.

J is TRBJ2-1 and V is TRBV7-9; 11 positions match TRBD2. This CDR3 region has 15 residues. V lost 0 bases and J lost 9; bases outside the gene matches: 4. Germline V CDR1 and CDR2: SEHNR, FQNEAQ (reference sequence). The CDR3 loop reads CASSLASGRASEQFF. In nucleotides, the CDR3 is TGTGCCAGCAGCTTAGCTAGCGGGAGGGCCAGTGAGCAGTTCTTC.

The genes are TRBV18 and TRBJ2-3, with a tentative D call TRBD2 (6 bases). The CDR3 is made up of 16 amino acids. CDR1 KGHSH and CDR2 LQKENI come from the germline V gene. Trimming left V 6 bases short and J 2 bases short, with 18 bases between. The CDR3 spells CASSPTPAGTTDTQYF. The DNA for the CDR3 is TGTGCCAGCTCGCCAACCCCGGCGGGAACCACAGATACGCAGTATTTT. The full variable domain, with the rest looked up from reference TRBV18 and TRBJ2-3, is NAGVMQNPRHLVRRRGQEARLRCSPMKGHSHVYWYRQLPEEGLKFMVYLQKENIIDESGMPKERFSAEFPKEGPSILRIQQVVRGDSAAYFCASSPTPAGTTDTQYFGPGTRLTVL.